The rows below give T cell receptor beta chains drawn from one sample of a study of T cells in Graves' hyperthyroidism and ophthalmopathy. TCRdb reprocessed the multiplex PCR reads via MiXCR and lists one record per CDR3 protein. The data contain about 380,000 distinct CDR3 sequences, less than 20% of them seen just once; the ten biggest clones take up over 35%. Sequencing was carried out using blood. The receptors shown here come from a man aged 18 to 29 with Graves' ophthalmopathy. Each CDR3 is given with its conserved first and last residue. D genes are given only for firm matches. Not all rows give a size; the values are once, few, many and, for expanded clones, a class.

>TRBJ2-7|TRBV2|TRBD1|.
TGCGCCAGCAGCCTATGGACAGGGGAGCTAGACGAGCAGTACTTC
CASSLWTGELDEQYF
>TRBJ2-1|TRBV2|.|many
TGTGCCAGAAGGGACAATGAGCAGTTCTTC
CARRDNEQFF
>TRBJ1-5|TRBV20-1|TRBD1|few
TGCAGTGCACAGGGGGCATGGAGCAATCAGCCCCAGCATTTT
CSAQGAWSNQPQHF
>TRBJ1-3|TRBV10-3|.|.
TGTGCCATCGGGAGCTCTGGAAACACCATATATTTT
CAIGSSGNTIYF
>TRBJ1-1|TRBV6-1|TRBD1|many
TGTGCCAGCGGGACAGCAACATTTCTCATGAACACTGAAGCTTTCTTT
CASGTATFLMNTEAFF
>TRBJ1-2|TRBV9|TRBD1|many
TGTGCCAGCAGCGACGGGACAGGAAGTAACTATGGCTACACCTTC
CASSDGTGSNYGYTF
>TRBJ2-3|TRBV6-1|.|many
TGTGCCGCGCTCCGGCCTAGCACAGATACGCAGTATTTT
CAALRPSTDTQYF
>TRBJ2-7|TRBV6-1|TRBD1|.
TGTGCCAGCAGTGAAGTTGGGACAGGGGCCTACGAGCAGTACTTC
CASSEVGTGAYEQYF
>TRBJ1-2|TRBV9|.|.
TGTGCCAGCAGCGTAGACGGAGCCTCCTATGGCTACACCTTC
CASSVDGASYGYTF
>TRBJ2-5|TRBV5-1|.|.
TGCGCCAGCAGCACCGGGATCCAAGAGACCCAGTACTTC
CASSTGIQETQYF
>TRBJ1-1|TRBV19|.|few
TGTGCCAGTAGTATGGGTCGTAGGGCGACCACTGAAGCTTTCTTT
CASSMGRRATTEAFF
>TRBJ2-1|TRBV7-9|TRBD1|.
TGTGCCAGCAGCCAGGCAGGGGGTCACAATGAGCAGTTCTTC
CASSQAGGHNEQFF
>TRBJ1-1|TRBV7-8|TRBD1|.
TGTGCCAGCAGCTTAGCAGACCGGGACAGGGGGCTTGAAGCTTTCTTT
CASSLADRDRGLEAFF
>TRBJ1-1|TRBV19|TRBD1|many
TGTGCCAGTAGAACCACAGGGGTACCCCAAATGAACACTGAAGCTTTCTTT
CASRTTGVPQMNTEAFF
>TRBJ1-6|TRBV7-9|.|.
TGTGCCAGCAGCTTAGATCCAGGAGGAGGTGGATCACCCCTCCACTTT
CASSLDPGGGGSPLHF
>TRBJ2-5|TRBV28|.|few
TGTGCCAGCAGTTTAGTCTTCCCTTCGACACAAGAGACCCAGTACTTC
CASSLVFPSTQETQYF
>TRBJ2-7|TRBV3-1|.|once
TGTGCCAGCAGCCCCTTAGTGGGTGAAGGGGCGTACGAGCAGTACTTC
CASSPLVGEGAYEQYF
>TRBJ2-1|TRBV20-1|TRBD2|many
TGCAGTGCTAGAACGACTAGCGCAGGATGGAATGAGCAGTTCTTC
CSARTTSAGWNEQFF
>TRBJ2-3|TRBV18|TRBD1|many
TGTGCCAGCTCACCAGACAGGGCCCTCACAGATACGCAGTATTTT
CASSPDRALTDTQYF
>TRBJ2-5|TRBV7-6|.|few
TGTGCCAGCAGCCTAGGACTGCCAGAGACCCAGTACTTC
CASSLGLPETQYF
>TRBJ1-5|TRBV12-3/TRBV12-4|TRBD1|many
TGTGCCAGCAGGGACAGGGGGCGAGTCCAGCCCCAGCATTTT
CASRDRGRVQPQHF
>TRBJ2-4|TRBV7-6|.|.
TGTGCCAGCAGCTCCTCTTTGGGCCTTTCCAAAAACATTCAGTACTTC
CASSSSLGLSKNIQYF
>TRBJ1-2|TRBV5-5|TRBD1|many
TGTGCCAGCAGCCTCTCCCAGGGGGTCTATGGCTACACCTTC
CASSLSQGVYGYTF
>TRBJ2-1|TRBV12-3/TRBV12-4|TRBD1|many
TGTGCCAGCAACGAAGGGACAGCCTTGGATAATGAGCAGTTCTTC
CASNEGTALDNEQFF
>TRBJ1-1|TRBV11-2|.|many
TGTGCCAGCAGGCCCACCGGGCCTGAAGCTTTCTTT
CASRPTGPEAFF
>TRBJ2-5|TRBV11-2|.|.
TGTGCCAGCAGCTGGGACTCAGAAGAGACCCAGTACTTC
CASSWDSEETQYF
>TRBJ1-2|TRBV5-1|.|few
TGCGCCAGCAGCTCATCGGCAGACTATGGCTACACCTTC
CASSSSADYGYTF